The 7 T cell receptor beta chains below all came from one sample that was sequenced in a study of blood T cell repertoires in COVID-19. Produced via immunoSEQ multiplex PCR; TCRdb's table is partial and in-frame only. The data contain around 370,000 clones, around nine tenths of them singletons. The sample consisted of peripheral blood. The receptor set was obtained from a woman aged 18-35 years who had recovered from COVID-19.

This chain's CDR3 is CASSPGTESSYEQYV. For the CDR3, the DNA is TGTGCCAGCAGCCCGGGGACAGAGAGCTCCTACGAGCAGTACGTC. This rearrangement joins TRBV3-1 (or the pseudogene TRBV3-2) to TRBJ2-7; 7 bases align to TRBD1. There are 15 residues in the CDR3. V lost 4 bases, J lost 0 bases, and 6 bases stayed unmatched. The V gene's germline CDR1 is LGHDT and CDR2 YNNKEL (reference sequence).

V usage is TRBV5-1 and J usage is TRBJ2-1; TRBD1 matches at 7 bases. V lost 4 bases, J lost 4 bases, and 14 bases stayed unmatched. Per the germline V gene, CDR1 is SGHRS and CDR2 is YFSETQ. This CDR3 region has 17 residues. CDR3 sequence: CASSGSPGQQSYNEQFF. The CDR3, as DNA: TGCGCCAGCAGCGGAAGCCCGGGACAGCAATCATACAATGAGCAGTTCTTC.

This chain joins TRBV9 and TRBJ2-4; 12 positions match TRBD1. V lost 3 bases to trimming and J lost 1 base; unmatched junction nucleotides: 20. Germline CDR1 is SGDLS and CDR2 is YYNGEE. This CDR3 spans 22 amino acids. CDR3 sequence: CASSGGSPGGQGAVEAKNIQYF. CDR3 DNA: TGTGCCAGCAGCGGAGGTTCCCCCGGGGGACAGGGGGCCGTCGAGGCCAAAAACATTCAGTACTTC. Drawing the rest from reference TRBV9 and TRBJ2-4, the complete variable domain is DSGVTQTPKHLITATGQRVTLRCSPRSGDLSVYWYQQSLDQGLQFLIQYYNGEERAKGNILERFSAQQFPDLHSELNLSSLELGDSALYFCASSGGSPGGQGAVEAKNIQYFGAGTRLSVL.

V gene TRBV28 combines with J gene TRBJ1-1; the match to TRBD1 covers 9 bases. Trimming took 10 bases from V and 4 from J; bases not matched to a gene: 10. The germline V gene encodes CDR1 MDHEN and CDR2 SYDVKM. The CDR3 extends over 14 amino acids. The CDR3 here is CATQGTGRFTEAFF. The DNA of the CDR3 is TGTGCCACCCAGGGGACAGGGCGGTTCACTGAAGCTTTCTTT.

The CDR3 reads CASSSDPPRGYTF. CDR3 sequence (DNA): TGTGCCAGCAGTTCGGATCCCCCTAGGGGCTACACCTTC. The chain combines TRBV28 with TRBJ1-2; D gene unclear. The germline V and J ends were trimmed by 4 bases and 8 bases, with 14 bases remaining between them. This CDR3 contains 13 residues. Looked up from germline, CDR1 is MDHEN and CDR2 is SYDVKM.

The chain is built from TRBV5-5 and TRBJ2-7, with a weak D call TRBD2 (5 bases). In germline, CDR1 is SGHKS, CDR2 YYEKEE (reference sequence). With 4 bases removed from V and 4 bases from J, the gap between germline ends came to 12 bases. This CDR3 comprises 13 residues. This CDR3 reads CASSLLAGYEQYV. CDR3 nucleotides: TGTGCCAGCAGCCTGCTAGCTGGATACGAGCAGTACGTC.

This chain connects TRBV4-3 to TRBJ2-5, with 7 bases that match TRBD2. The CDR3 totals 17 residues. V trimming: 0 bases; J trimming: 5 bases; junction bases outside the gene matches: 12. CDR1 is LGHNA and CDR2 is YSLEER in the germline V gene. The CDR3 sequence is CASSQDRRGRAWETQYF. CDR3 coding DNA: TGCGCCAGCAGCCAAGATCGTCGAGGGAGGGCCTGGGAGACCCAGTACTTC.